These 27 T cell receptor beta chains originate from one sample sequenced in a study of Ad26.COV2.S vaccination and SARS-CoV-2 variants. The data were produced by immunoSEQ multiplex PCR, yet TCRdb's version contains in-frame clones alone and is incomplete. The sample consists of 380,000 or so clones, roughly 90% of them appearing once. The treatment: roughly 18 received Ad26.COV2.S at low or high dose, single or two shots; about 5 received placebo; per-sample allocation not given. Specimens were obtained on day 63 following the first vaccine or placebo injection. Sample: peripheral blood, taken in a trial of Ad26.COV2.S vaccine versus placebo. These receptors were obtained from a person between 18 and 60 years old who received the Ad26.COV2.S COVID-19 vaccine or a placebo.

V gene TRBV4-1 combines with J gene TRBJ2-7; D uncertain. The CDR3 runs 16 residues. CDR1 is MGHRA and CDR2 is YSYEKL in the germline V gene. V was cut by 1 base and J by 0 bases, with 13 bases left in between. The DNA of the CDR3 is TGCGCCAGCAGCCAAGTCATGCGGACCAGCTCCTACGAGCAGTACTTC. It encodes CASSQVMRTSSYEQYF.

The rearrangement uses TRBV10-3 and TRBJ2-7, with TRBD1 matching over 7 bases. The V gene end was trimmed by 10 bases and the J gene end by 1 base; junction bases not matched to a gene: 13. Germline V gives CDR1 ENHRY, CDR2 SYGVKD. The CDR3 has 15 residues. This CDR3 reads CASRPSPGQSYEQYF. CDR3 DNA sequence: TGTGCCAGCAGACCGTCTCCGGGACAGTCCTACGAGCAGTACTTC.

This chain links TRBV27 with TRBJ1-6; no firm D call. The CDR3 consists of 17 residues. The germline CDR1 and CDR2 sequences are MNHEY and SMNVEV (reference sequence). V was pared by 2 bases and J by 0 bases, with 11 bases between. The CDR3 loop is CASSLGFPGSYNSPLHF. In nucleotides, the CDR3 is TGTGCCAGCAGTTTAGGGTTCCCGGGCTCCTATAATTCACCCCTCCACTTT.

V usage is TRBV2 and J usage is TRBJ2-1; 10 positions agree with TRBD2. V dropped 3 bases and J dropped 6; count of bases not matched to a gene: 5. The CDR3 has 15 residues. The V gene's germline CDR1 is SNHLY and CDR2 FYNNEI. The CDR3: CASSEVLAGVNEQFF. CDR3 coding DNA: TGTGCCAGCAGTGAGGTTCTAGCGGGAGTCAATGAGCAGTTCTTC.

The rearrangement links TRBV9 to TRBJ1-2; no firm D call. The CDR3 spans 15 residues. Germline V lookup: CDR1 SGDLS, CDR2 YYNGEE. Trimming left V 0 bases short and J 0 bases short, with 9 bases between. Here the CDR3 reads CASSVAQGANYGYTF. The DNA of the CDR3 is TGTGCCAGCAGCGTAGCTCAAGGAGCTAACTATGGCTACACCTTC. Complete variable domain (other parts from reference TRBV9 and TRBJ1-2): DSGVTQTPKHLITATGQRVTLRCSPRSGDLSVYWYQQSLDQGLQFLIQYYNGEERAKGNILERFSAQQFPDLHSELNLSSLELGDSALYFCASSVAQGANYGYTFGSGTRLTVV.

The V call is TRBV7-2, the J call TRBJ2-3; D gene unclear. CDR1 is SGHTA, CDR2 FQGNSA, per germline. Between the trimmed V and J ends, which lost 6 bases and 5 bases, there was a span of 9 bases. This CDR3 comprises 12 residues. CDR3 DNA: TGTGCCAGCAGTGAGCAGCGAGATACGCAGTATTTT. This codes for CASSEQRDTQYF. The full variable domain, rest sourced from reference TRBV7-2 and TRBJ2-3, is GAGVSQSPSNKVTEKGKDVELRCDPISGHTALYWYRQSLGQGLEFLIYFQGNSAPDKSGLPSDRFSAERTGGSVSTLTIQRTQQEDSAVYLCASSEQRDTQYFGPGTRLTVL.

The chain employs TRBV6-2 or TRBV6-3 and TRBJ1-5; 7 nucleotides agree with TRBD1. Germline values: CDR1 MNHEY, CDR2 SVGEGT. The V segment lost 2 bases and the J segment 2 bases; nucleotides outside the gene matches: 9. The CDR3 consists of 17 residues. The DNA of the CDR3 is TGTGCCAGCAGTTACAGTGGACAGGAAGGCGGCAATCAGCCCCAGCATTTT. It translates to CASSYSGQEGGNQPQHF.

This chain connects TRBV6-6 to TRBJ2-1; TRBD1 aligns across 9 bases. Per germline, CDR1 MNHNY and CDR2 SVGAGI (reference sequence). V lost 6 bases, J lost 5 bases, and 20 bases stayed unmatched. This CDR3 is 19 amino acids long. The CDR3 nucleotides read TGTGCCAGCAGCCGAAGGACAGGGGAGGACGAGGACCCCCACAATGAGCAGTTCTTC. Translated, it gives CASSRRTGEDEDPHNEQFF.

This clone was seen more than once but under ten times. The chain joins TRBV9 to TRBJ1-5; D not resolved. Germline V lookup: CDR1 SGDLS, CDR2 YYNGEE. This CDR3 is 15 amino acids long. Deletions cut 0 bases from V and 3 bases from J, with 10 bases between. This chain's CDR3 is CASSVGGTNNQPQHF. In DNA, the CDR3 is TGTGCCAGCAGCGTAGGAGGTACCAACAATCAGCCCCAGCATTTT.

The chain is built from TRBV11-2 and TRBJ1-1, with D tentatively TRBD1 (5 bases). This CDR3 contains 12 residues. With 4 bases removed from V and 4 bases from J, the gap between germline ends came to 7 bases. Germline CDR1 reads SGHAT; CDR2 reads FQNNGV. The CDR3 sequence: CASSSGGTEAFF. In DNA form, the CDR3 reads TGTGCCAGCAGCTCGGGGGGCACTGAAGCTTTCTTT.

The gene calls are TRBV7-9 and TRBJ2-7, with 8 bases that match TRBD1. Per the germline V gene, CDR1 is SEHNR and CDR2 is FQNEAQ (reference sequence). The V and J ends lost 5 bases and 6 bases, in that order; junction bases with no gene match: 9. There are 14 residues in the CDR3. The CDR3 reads CASSPEGDRFEQYF. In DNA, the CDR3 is TGTGCCAGCAGCCCGGAGGGGGACAGGTTCGAGCAGTACTTC.

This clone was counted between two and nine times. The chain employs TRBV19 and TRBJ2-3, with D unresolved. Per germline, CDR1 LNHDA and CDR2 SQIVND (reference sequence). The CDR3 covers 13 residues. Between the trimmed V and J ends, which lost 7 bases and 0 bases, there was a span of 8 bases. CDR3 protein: CASNTTSTDTQYF. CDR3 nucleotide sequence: TGTGCCAGTAACACCACTAGCACAGATACGCAGTATTTT.

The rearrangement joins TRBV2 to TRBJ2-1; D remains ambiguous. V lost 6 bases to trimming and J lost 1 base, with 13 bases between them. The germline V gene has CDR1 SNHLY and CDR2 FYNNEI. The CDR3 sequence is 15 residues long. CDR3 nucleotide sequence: TGTGCCAGCAGAGTACACCTTTTATCCTACAATGAGCAGTTCTTC. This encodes CASRVHLLSYNEQFF.

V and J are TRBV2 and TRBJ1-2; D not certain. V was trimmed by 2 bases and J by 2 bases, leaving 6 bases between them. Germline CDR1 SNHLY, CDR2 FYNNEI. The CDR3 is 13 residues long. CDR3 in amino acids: CASSESINYGYTF. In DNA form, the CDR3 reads TGTGCCAGCAGTGAATCTATCAACTATGGCTACACCTTC.

CDR3 protein: CAFAARSNQPQHF. In nucleotides, the CDR3 is TGTGCCTTCGCGGCGAGGAGCAATCAGCCCCAGCATTTT. V gene TRBV11-3 combines with J gene TRBJ1-5; D is undetermined. CDR1 and CDR2 from the germline V gene are SGHNT and YENEEA. This CDR3 region has 13 residues. With 11 bases removed from V and 1 base from J, the gap between germline ends came to 12 bases.

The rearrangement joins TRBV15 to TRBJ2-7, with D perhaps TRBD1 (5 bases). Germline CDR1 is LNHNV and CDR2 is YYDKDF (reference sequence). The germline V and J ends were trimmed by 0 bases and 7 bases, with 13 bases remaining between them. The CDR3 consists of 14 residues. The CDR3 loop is CATSRDAGKDEQYF. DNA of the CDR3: TGTGCCACCAGCAGAGATGCAGGGAAAGATGAGCAGTACTTC. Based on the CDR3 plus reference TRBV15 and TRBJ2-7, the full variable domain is DAMVIQNPRYQVTQFGKPVTLSCSQTLNHNVMYWYQQKSSQAPKLLFHYYDKDFNNEADTPDNFQSRRPNTSFCFLDIRSPGLGDTAMYLCATSRDAGKDEQYFGPGTRLTVT.

CDR3 nucleotides: TGTGCCAGCAGCTTAACACCGGGACTAGCGGGAGAGGACGAGCAGTACTTC. It specifies CASSLTPGLAGEDEQYF. The chain couples TRBV7-9 to TRBJ2-7; the match to TRBD2 covers 14 bases. Trimming took 2 bases from V and 5 from J; bases not matched to a gene: 8. There are 17 residues in the CDR3. Germline V gene sequence: CDR1 SEHNR, CDR2 FQNEAQ (reference sequence).

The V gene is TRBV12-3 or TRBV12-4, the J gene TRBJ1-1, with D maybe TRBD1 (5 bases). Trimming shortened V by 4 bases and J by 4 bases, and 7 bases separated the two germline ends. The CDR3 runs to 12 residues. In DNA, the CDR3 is TGTGCCAGCAGTTCAAGGGGCACTGAAGCTTTCTTT. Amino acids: CASSSRGTEAFF.

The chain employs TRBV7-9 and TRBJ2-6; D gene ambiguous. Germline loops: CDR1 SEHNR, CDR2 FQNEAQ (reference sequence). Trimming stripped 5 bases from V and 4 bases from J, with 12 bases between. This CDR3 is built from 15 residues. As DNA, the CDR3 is TGTGCCAGCAGCCCTACCTGGTTCGGGGCCAACGTCCTGACTTTC. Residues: CASSPTWFGANVLTF.

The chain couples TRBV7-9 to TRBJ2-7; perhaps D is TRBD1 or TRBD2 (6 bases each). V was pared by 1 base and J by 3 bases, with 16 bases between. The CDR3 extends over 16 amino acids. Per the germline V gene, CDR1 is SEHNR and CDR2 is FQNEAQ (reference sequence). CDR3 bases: TGTGCCAGCAGCTTAGAGGTTTTAGGGGGGATCTACGAGCAGTACTTC. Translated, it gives CASSLEVLGGIYEQYF.

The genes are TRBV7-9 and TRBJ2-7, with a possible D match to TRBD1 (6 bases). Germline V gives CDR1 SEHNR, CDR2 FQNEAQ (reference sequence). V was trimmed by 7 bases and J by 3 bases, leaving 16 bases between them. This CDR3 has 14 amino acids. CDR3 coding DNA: TGTGCCAGCACCTCAACGGACAGAGGCTACGAGCAGTACTTC. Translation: CASTSTDRGYEQYF.

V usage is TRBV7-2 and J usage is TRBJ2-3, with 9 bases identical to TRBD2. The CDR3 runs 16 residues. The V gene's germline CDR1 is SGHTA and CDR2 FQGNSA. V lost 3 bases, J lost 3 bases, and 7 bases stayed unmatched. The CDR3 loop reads CASSFLSGGRTDTQYF. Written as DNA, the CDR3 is TGTGCCAGCAGCTTCCTTAGCGGGGGACGGACAGATACGCAGTATTTT.

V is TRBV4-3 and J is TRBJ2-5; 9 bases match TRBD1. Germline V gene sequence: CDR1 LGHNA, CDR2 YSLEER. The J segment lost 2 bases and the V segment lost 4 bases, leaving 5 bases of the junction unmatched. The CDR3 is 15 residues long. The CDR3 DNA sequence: TGCGCCAGCAGCCCCGGGACAGGGCTTCAAGAGACCCAGTACTTC. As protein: CASSPGTGLQETQYF.

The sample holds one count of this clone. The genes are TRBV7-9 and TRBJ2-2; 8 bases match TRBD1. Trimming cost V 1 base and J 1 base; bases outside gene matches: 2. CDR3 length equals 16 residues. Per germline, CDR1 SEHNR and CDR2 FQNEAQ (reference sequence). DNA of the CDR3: TGTGCCAGCAGCTTAGGGACAGGGCGGAACACCGGGGAGCTGTTTTTT. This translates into CASSLGTGRNTGELFF. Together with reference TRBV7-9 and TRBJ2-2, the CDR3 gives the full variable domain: DTGVSQNPRHKITKRGQNVTFRCDPISEHNRLYWYRQTLGQGPEFLTYFQNEAQLEKSRLLSDRFSAERPKGSFSTLEIQRTEQGDSAMYLCASSLGTGRNTGELFFGEGSRLTVL.

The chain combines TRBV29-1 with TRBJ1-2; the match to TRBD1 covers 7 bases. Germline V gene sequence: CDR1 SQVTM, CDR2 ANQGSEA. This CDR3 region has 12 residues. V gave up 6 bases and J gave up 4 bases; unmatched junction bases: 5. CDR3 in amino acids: CSVYRDSYGYTF. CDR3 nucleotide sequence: TGCAGCGTCTACCGGGACAGCTATGGCTACACCTTC. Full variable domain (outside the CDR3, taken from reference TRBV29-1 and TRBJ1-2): SAVISQKPSRDICQRGTSLTIQCQVDSQVTMMFWYRQQPGQSLTLIATANQGSEATYESGFVIDKFPISRPNLTFSTLTVSNMSPEDSSIYLCSVYRDSYGYTFGSGTRLTVV.

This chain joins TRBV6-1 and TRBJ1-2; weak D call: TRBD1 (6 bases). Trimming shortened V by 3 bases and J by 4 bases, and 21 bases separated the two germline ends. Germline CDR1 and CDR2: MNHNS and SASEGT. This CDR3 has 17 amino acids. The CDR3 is CASSEDSSLSLFYGYTF. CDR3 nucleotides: TGTGCCAGCAGTGAGGACAGTTCCCTCTCCTTATTCTATGGCTACACCTTC.

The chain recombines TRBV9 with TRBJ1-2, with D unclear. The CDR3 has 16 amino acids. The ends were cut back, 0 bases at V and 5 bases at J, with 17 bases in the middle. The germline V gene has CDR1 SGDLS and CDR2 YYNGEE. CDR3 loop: CASSVEGLGGQYGYTF. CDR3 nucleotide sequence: TGTGCCAGCAGCGTAGAGGGTTTGGGTGGCCAATATGGCTACACCTTC. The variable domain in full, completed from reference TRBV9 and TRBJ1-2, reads DSGVTQTPKHLITATGQRVTLRCSPRSGDLSVYWYQQSLDQGLQFLIQYYNGEERAKGNILERFSAQQFPDLHSELNLSSLELGDSALYFCASSVEGLGGQYGYTFGSGTRLTVV.